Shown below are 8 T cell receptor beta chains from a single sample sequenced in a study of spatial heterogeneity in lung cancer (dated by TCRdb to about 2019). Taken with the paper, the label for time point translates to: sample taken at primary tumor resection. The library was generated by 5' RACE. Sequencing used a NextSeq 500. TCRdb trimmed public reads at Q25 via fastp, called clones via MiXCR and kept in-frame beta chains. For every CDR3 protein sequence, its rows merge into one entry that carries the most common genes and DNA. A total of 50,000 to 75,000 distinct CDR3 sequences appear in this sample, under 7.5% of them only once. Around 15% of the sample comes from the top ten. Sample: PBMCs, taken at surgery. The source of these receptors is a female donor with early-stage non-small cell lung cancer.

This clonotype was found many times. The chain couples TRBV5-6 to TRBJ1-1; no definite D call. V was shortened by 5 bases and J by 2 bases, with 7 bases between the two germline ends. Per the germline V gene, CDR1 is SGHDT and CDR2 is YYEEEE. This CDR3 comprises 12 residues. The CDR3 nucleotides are TGTGCCAGCAGTACCTTAAACACTGAAGCTTTCTTT. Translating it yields CASSTLNTEAFF.

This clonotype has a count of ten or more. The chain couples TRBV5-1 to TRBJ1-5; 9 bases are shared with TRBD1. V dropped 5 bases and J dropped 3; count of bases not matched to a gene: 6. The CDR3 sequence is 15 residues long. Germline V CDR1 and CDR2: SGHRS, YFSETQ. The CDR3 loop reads CASRAGTGSNQPQHF. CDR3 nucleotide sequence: TGCGCCAGCAGGGCCGGGACAGGGTCCAATCAGCCCCAGCATTTT. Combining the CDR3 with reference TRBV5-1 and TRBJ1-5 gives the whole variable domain KAGVTQTPRYLIKTRGQQVTLSCSPISGHRSVSWYQQTPGQGLQFLFEYFSETQRNKGNFPGRFSGRQFSNSRSEMNVSTLELGDSALYLCASRAGTGSNQPQHFGDGTRLSIL.

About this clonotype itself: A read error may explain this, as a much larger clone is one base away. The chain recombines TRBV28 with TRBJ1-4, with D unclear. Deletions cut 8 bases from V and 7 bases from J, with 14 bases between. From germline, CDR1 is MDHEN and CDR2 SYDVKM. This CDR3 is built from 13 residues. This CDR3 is CASSGHEGEKLFF. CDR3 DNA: TGTGCCAGCTCGGGCCACGAGGGTGAAAAACTGTTTTTT.

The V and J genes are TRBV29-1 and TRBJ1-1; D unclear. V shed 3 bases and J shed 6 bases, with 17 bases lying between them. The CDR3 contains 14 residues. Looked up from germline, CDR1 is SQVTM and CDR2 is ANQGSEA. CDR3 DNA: TGCAGCGTTGAGCGGGATCACTGGCCCTCTGAAGCTTTCTTT. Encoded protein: CSVERDHWPSEAFF.

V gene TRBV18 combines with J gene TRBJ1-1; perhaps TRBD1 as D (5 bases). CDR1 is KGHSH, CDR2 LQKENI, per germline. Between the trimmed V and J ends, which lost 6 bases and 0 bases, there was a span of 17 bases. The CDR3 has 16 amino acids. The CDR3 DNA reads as TGTGCCAGCTCCGACAGCGCCCCCGGATTGAACACTGAAGCTTTCTTT. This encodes CASSDSAPGLNTEAFF.

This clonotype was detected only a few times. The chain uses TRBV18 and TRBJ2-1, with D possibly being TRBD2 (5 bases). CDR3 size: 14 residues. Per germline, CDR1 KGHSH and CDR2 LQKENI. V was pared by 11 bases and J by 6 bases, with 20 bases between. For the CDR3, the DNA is TGTGCCGCCGGCAAAAACCCTGCGGGCAATGAGCAGTTCTTC. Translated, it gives CAAGKNPAGNEQFF.

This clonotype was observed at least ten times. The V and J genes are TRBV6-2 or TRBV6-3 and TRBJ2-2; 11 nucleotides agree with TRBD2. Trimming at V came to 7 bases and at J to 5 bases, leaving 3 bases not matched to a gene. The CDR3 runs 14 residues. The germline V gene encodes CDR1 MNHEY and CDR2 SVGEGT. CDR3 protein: CASNLAGGTGELFF. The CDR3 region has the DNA TGTGCCAGCAACCTAGCGGGAGGTACCGGGGAGCTGTTTTTT.

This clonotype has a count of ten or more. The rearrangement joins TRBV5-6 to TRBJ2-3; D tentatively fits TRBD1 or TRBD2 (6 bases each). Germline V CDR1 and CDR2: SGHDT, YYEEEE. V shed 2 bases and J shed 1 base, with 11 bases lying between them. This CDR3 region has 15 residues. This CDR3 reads CASSLGGLRTDTQYF. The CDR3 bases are TGTGCCAGCAGCTTAGGGGGACTTCGCACAGATACGCAGTATTTT. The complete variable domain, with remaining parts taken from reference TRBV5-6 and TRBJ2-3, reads DAGVTQSPTHLIKTRGQQVTLRCSPKSGHDTVSWYQQALGQGPQFIFQYYEEEERQRGNFPDRFSGHQFPNYSSELNVNALLLGDSALYLCASSLGGLRTDTQYFGPGTRLTVL.